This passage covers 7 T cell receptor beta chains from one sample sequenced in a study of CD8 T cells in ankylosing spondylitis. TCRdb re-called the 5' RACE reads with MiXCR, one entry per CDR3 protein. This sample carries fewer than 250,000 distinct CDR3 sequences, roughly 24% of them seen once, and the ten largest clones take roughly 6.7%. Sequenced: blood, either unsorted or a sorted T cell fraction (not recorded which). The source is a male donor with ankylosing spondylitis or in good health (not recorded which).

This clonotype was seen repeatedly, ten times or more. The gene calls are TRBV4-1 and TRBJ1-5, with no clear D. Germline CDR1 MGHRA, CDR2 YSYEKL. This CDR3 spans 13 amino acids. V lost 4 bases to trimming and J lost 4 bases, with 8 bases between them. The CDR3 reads CASSPDGNQPQHF. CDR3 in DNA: TGCGCCAGCAGCCCGGACGGGAATCAGCCCCAGCATTTT.

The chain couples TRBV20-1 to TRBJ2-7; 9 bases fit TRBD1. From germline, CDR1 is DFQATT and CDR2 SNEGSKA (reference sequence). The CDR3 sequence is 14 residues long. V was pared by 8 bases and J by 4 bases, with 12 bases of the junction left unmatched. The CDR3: CSSNSDRGIYEQYF. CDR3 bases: TGCAGTTCCAATTCGGACAGGGGTATATACGAGCAGTACTTC.

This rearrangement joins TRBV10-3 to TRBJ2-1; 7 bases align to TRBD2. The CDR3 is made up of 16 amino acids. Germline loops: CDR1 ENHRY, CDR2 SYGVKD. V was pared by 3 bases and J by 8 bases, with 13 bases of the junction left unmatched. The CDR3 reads CAISELGGSLGDEQFF. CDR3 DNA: TGTGCCATCAGTGAACTTGGCGGGAGCCTCGGCGATGAGCAGTTCTTC.

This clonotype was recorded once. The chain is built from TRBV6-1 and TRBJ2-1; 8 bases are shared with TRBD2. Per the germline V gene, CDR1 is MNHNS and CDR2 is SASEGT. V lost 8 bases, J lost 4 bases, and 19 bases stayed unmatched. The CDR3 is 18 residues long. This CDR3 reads CASQHRGRSGSGYNEQFF. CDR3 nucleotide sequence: TGTGCCAGCCAACACCGAGGGCGCAGCGGGAGCGGGTACAATGAGCAGTTCTTC.

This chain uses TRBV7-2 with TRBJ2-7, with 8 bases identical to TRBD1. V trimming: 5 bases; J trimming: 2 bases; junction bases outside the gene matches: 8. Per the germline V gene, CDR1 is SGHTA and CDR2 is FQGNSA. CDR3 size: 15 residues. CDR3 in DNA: TGTGCCAGCAGCGCGCACAGGGGGACTGCCTACGAGCAGTACTTC. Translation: CASSAHRGTAYEQYF.

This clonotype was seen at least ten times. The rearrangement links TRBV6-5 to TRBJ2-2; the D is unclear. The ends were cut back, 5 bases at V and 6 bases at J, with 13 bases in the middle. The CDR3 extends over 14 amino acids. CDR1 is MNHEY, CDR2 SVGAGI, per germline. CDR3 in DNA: TGTGCCAGCAGTCACCCCTCGGTATCCGGGGAGCTGTTTTTT. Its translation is CASSHPSVSGELFF.

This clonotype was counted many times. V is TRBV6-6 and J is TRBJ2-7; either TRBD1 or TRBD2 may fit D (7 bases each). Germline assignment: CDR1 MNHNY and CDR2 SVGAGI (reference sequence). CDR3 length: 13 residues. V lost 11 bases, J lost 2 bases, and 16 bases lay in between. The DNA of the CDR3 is TGTGCCGCTTCGACAGGGAGGGCCTACGAGCAGTACTTC. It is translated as CAASTGRAYEQYF.